This TCR beta chain was sequenced during a study of T cell responses to AZD1222 COVID-19 vaccine. Trimming stripped 5 bases from V and 0 bases from J, with 10 bases between. Germline V gene sequence: CDR1 LNHDA, CDR2 SQIVND (reference sequence). This CDR3 spans 14 amino acids. The data were produced by immunoSEQ multiplex PCR, yet TCRdb's version contains in-frame clones alone and is incomplete. The sample holds approximately 50,000 clones, around 85% seen once. The chain carries TRBV19 and TRBJ1-1; D perhaps matches TRBD1 (5 bases). The sequence was collected from an adult in good health. This sample comprised peripheral blood, obtained on day 0 of MenACWY control vaccination. The CDR3 loop reads CASSWDRMNTEAFF. The CDR3 nucleotides read TGTGCCAGTAGTTGGGACCGTATGAACACTGAAGCTTTCTTT.